The 2 T cell receptor beta chains presented below share a single source sample, sequenced in a study of identical twins. TCRdb reprocessed the 5' RACE reads with MiXCR, giving one entry per CDR3 protein. The data contain a few hundred thousand distinct CDR3 sequences, about 10% of them singletons. Sequencing input: naive T cells sorted from blood. These receptors were obtained from a woman aged 50 to 65 in good health.

The chain links TRBV6-6 to TRBJ2-3; 7 nucleotides match TRBD1. This CDR3 has 16 residues. The trim removed 7 bases at V and 3 bases at J, leaving 13 bases unmatched. Germline CDR1 MNHNY, CDR2 SVGAGI (reference sequence). The CDR3 bases are TGTGCCAGCAATACAGGGGAAAGGTTGGGTACAGATACGCAGTATTTT. It translates to CASNTGERLGTDTQYF.

The V and J genes are TRBV4-2 and TRBJ2-7, with 8 nucleotides matching TRBD1. Germline values: CDR1 LGHNA, CDR2 YNFKEQ. V lost 10 bases and J lost 4; bases outside the gene matches: 9. The CDR3 sequence is 13 residues long. The CDR3 DNA follows: TGTGCCAACATGACAGGGGAACCTTACGAGCAGTACGTC. Residues: CANMTGEPYEQYV.